Listed below are T cell receptor beta chains from one sample, sequenced in a study of T cells in Graves' hyperthyroidism and ophthalmopathy. TCRdb reanalysed the multiplex PCR reads using MiXCR and keeps one entry per CDR3 protein. The data show approximately 520,000 distinct CDR3 sequences, approximately 24% seen once. The sample was blood. The receptors derive from a woman aged 25 to 45 with Graves' ophthalmopathy. Both conserved end residues are part of each CDR3. The order of the fields is clone size, CDR3 length, J gene, V gene, D gene, CDR3 protein, CDR3 DNA. A D gene is named only where the DNA matches it firmly. Size tells how often a clone was seen (once, few, many) or the class of an expanded clone, and some rows leave it out.

size: .
length: 12
J: TRBJ2-7
V: TRBV3-1
D: .
CDR3: CASSQSRWEQYF
DNA: TGTGCCAGCAGCCAGAGCAGATGGGAGCAGTACTTC

size: .
length: 16
J: TRBJ2-2
V: TRBV11-2
D: .
CDR3: CASSVVGTGGTGELFF
DNA: TGTGCCAGCAGCGTAGTAGGGACTGGCGGCACCGGGGAGCTGTTTTTT

size: few
length: 15
J: TRBJ1-5
V: TRBV18
D: TRBD1
CDR3: CAGSPQGTSNQPQHF
DNA: TGTGCCGGCTCCCCACAGGGGACTAGCAATCAGCCCCAGCATTTT

size: .
length: 15
J: TRBJ1-2
V: TRBV6-1
D: .
CDR3: CASSRRDKDNYGYTF
DNA: TGTGCCAGCAGTAGACGGGACAAAGACAACTATGGCTACACCTTC

size: many
length: 13
J: TRBJ1-1
V: TRBV12-3/TRBV12-4
D: TRBD1
CDR3: CASSVGQGSLAFF
DNA: TGTGCCAGCAGTGTCGGACAGGGTTCTTTGGCTTTCTTT

size: many
length: 16
J: TRBJ2-2
V: TRBV27
D: .
CDR3: CASSLFVGVDTGELFF
DNA: TGTGCCAGCAGTTTATTTGTGGGGGTCGACACCGGGGAGCTGTTTTTT

size: many
length: 15
J: TRBJ2-7
V: TRBV29-1
D: .
CDR3: CSVGGPPTASYEQYF
DNA: TGCAGCGTGGGGGGACCGCCGACTGCAAGCTACGAGCAGTACTTC

size: .
length: 13
J: TRBJ1-5
V: TRBV6-1
D: .
CDR3: CASRSLQGQPQHF
DNA: TGTGCCAGCAGATCTCTTCAGGGTCAGCCCCAGCATTTT

size: .
length: 15
J: TRBJ2-2
V: TRBV7-3
D: TRBD2
CDR3: CASSLAGVPTGELFF
DNA: TGTGCCAGCAGCCTAGCGGGAGTACCCACCGGGGAGCTGTTTTTT

size: many
length: 14
J: TRBJ1-1
V: TRBV6-1
D: .
CDR3: CASSEVRDYTEAFF
DNA: TGTGCCAGCAGTGAGGTCAGAGATTACACTGAAGCTTTCTTT

size: few
length: 13
J: TRBJ2-7
V: TRBV2
D: .
CDR3: CASSEKYSYEQDF
DNA: TGTGCCAGCAGTGAAAAGTACAGCTACGAGCAGGACTTC

size: .
length: 14
J: TRBJ2-5
V: TRBV7-2
D: TRBD2
CDR3: CASSHTSGEETQYF
DNA: TGCGCCAGCAGCCATACTAGCGGGGAGGAGACCCAGTACTTC

size: many
length: 13
J: TRBJ2-2
V: TRBV24-1
D: .
CDR3: CATSEDSPGELFF
DNA: TGTGCCACCAGTGAGGACAGTCCCGGGGAGCTGTTTTTT

size: many
length: 13
J: TRBJ1-1
V: TRBV24-1
D: .
CDR3: CATSDFWGAEAFF
DNA: TGTGCCACCAGTGATTTTTGGGGCGCTGAAGCTTTCTTT

size: many
length: 14
J: TRBJ1-5
V: TRBV7-8
D: .
CDR3: CASSPVDSNQPQHF
DNA: TGTGCCAGCAGCCCCGTGGACAGCAATCAGCCCCAGCATTTT

size: .
length: 14
J: TRBJ1-2
V: TRBV9
D: .
CDR3: CASSRFSRDYGYTF
DNA: TGTGCCAGCAGCAGGTTTTCGAGGGACTATGGCTACACCTTC

size: many
length: 14
J: TRBJ1-1
V: TRBV6-1
D: .
CDR3: CASSTSFQGTEAFF
DNA: TGTGCCAGCAGTACCAGTTTTCAGGGCACTGAAGCTTTCTTT

size: many
length: 13
J: TRBJ2-7
V: TRBV12-3/TRBV12-4
D: .
CDR3: CATTPDSSYEQYF
DNA: TGTGCCACCACGCCGGACAGCTCCTACGAGCAGTACTTC

size: .
length: 15
J: TRBJ1-5
V: TRBV9
D: .
CDR3: CASSVSGDSNQPQHF
DNA: TGTGCCAGCAGCGTATCCGGGGATAGCAATCAGCCCCAGCATTTT

size: many
length: 15
J: TRBJ2-7
V: TRBV20-1
D: .
CDR3: CSARDTGATIYEQYF
DNA: TGCAGTGCTAGAGATACGGGGGCGACGATCTACGAGCAGTACTTC

size: .
length: 15
J: TRBJ1-2
V: TRBV5-1
D: TRBD1
CDR3: CASSLLPGQGGGYTF
DNA: TGCGCCAGCAGCTTGCTCCCGGGACAGGGTGGCGGCTACACCTTC

size: few
length: 15
J: TRBJ2-4
V: TRBV4-3
D: .
CDR3: CASSPSAGLAGIKYF
DNA: TGCGCCAGCAGCCCTTCGGCTGGTCTAGCCGGCATTAAGTACTTC

size: many
length: 15
J: TRBJ1-3
V: TRBV6-2/TRBV6-3
D: .
CDR3: CASSSTGYSGNTIYF
DNA: TGTGCCAGCAGTTCTACAGGCTACTCTGGAAACACCATATATTTT

size: few
length: 13
J: TRBJ1-2
V: TRBV6-5
D: .
CDR3: CASSYVRAYGYTF
DNA: TGTGCCAGCAGTTACGTCAGAGCCTATGGCTACACCTTC

size: .
length: 14
J: TRBJ1-1
V: TRBV18
D: TRBD1
CDR3: CASSPFDRGPEAFF
DNA: TGTGCCAGCTCACCATTCGACAGGGGCCCTGAAGCTTTCTTT

size: few
length: 13
J: TRBJ2-5
V: TRBV27
D: .
CDR3: CASSFNRQETQYF
DNA: TGTGCCAGCAGTTTTAATAGGCAAGAGACCCAGTACTTC

size: .
length: 12
J: TRBJ2-5
V: TRBV2
D: .
CDR3: CASSEDGETQYF
DNA: TGTGCCAGCAGTGAAGACGGTGAGACCCAGTACTTC

size: many
length: 14
J: TRBJ1-2
V: TRBV12-3/TRBV12-4
D: .
CDR3: CASSPTGANYGYTF
DNA: TGTGCCAGCAGTCCAACTGGAGCTAACTATGGCTACACCTTC

size: few
length: 16
J: TRBJ2-5
V: TRBV7-3
D: TRBD2
CDR3: CASSTPGLAMRETQYF
DNA: TGTGCCAGCAGCACACCGGGACTAGCAATGCGGGAGACCCAGTACTTC

size: many
length: 13
J: TRBJ2-7
V: TRBV19
D: .
CDR3: CASSERPFYEQYF
DNA: TGTGCCAGTAGTGAGCGGCCCTTCTACGAGCAGTACTTC

size: many
length: 11
J: TRBJ1-5
V: TRBV20-1
D: .
CDR3: CSAGTNQPQHF
DNA: TGCAGTGCTGGGACAAATCAGCCCCAGCATTTT

size: many
length: 15
J: TRBJ2-5
V: TRBV12-3/TRBV12-4
D: .
CDR3: CASSLGSTGLETQYF
DNA: TGTGCCAGCAGTTTAGGGTCTACAGGGTTAGAGACCCAGTACTTC

size: many
length: 13
J: TRBJ2-2
V: TRBV6-2/TRBV6-3
D: TRBD1
CDR3: CASTGQGRGELFF
DNA: TGTGCCAGCACCGGACAGGGCCGGGGGGAGCTGTTTTTT

size: .
length: 18
J: TRBJ2-2
V: TRBV5-6
D: TRBD2
CDR3: CASSSAHGLAGNTGELFF
DNA: TGTGCCAGCAGCTCCGCACATGGACTAGCGGGGAACACCGGGGAGCTGTTTTTT

size: few
length: 13
J: TRBJ2-7
V: TRBV27
D: .
CDR3: CASRRLSSYEQYF
DNA: TGTGCCAGCAGACGTTTGAGCTCCTACGAGCAGTACTTC

size: .
length: 13
J: TRBJ1-6
V: TRBV28
D: TRBD1
CDR3: CASRGQYNSPLHF
DNA: TGTGCCAGCAGGGGACAGTATAATTCACCCCTCCACTTT

size: .
length: 13
J: TRBJ1-1
V: TRBV30
D: .
CDR3: CAWSRVNKAEAFF
DNA: TGTGCCTGGAGTAGGGTAAACAAGGCTGAAGCTTTCTTT

size: few
length: 14
J: TRBJ2-5
V: TRBV6-2/TRBV6-3
D: .
CDR3: CASSYSDSLAAQYF
DNA: TGTGCCAGCAGTTACTCGGACAGCCTTGCGGCCCAGTACTTC

size: many
length: 14
J: TRBJ2-7
V: TRBV28
D: TRBD1
CDR3: CASIPGTGPYEQYF
DNA: TGTGCCAGCATTCCCGGGACAGGGCCCTACGAGCAGTACTTC

size: many
length: 17
J: TRBJ1-2
V: TRBV18
D: TRBD1
CDR3: CASSPGTLQGTGHGYTF
DNA: TGTGCCAGCTCCCCCGGAACACTGCAGGGGACAGGGCATGGCTACACCTTC

size: many
length: 15
J: TRBJ2-7
V: TRBV12-3/TRBV12-4
D: TRBD1
CDR3: CASSFPGQGLYEQYF
DNA: TGTGCCAGCAGTTTCCCCGGACAGGGGCTCTACGAGCAGTACTTC

size: .
length: 14
J: TRBJ1-1
V: TRBV7-3
D: .
CDR3: CASSLTGSETEAFF
DNA: TGTGCCAGCAGCTTGACAGGAAGCGAGACTGAAGCTTTCTTT

size: many
length: 16
J: TRBJ2-2
V: TRBV11-2
D: .
CDR3: CASSLPALANTGELFF
DNA: TGTGCCAGCAGCTTACCCGCACTAGCGAACACCGGGGAGCTGTTTTTT

size: many
length: 14
J: TRBJ2-2
V: TRBV7-2
D: TRBD1
CDR3: CASRDRGNTGELFF
DNA: TGTGCCAGCAGGGACAGGGGTAACACCGGGGAGCTGTTTTTT

size: .
length: 16
J: TRBJ1-3
V: TRBV3-1
D: .
CDR3: CASSQDIGTNGNTIYF
DNA: TGTGCCAGCAGCCAAGATATCGGGACAAACGGAAACACCATATATTTT

size: many
length: 13
J: TRBJ2-7
V: TRBV12-3/TRBV12-4
D: TRBD1
CDR3: CASAGTGNYEQYF
DNA: TGTGCATCCGCCGGGACAGGGAACTACGAGCAGTACTTC

size: many
length: 13
J: TRBJ2-7
V: TRBV6-1
D: .
CDR3: CASSETWPPGQYF
DNA: TGTGCCAGCAGTGAAACTTGGCCCCCCGGGCAGTACTTC

size: .
length: 14
J: TRBJ2-7
V: TRBV18
D: .
CDR3: CASSKGGGQGEQYF
DNA: TGTGCCAGCTCGAAGGGGGGGGGCCAAGGCGAGCAGTACTTC

size: .
length: 16
J: TRBJ1-5
V: TRBV20-1
D: .
CDR3: CSARDAGQHSNQPQHF
DNA: TGCAGTGCTAGAGACGCAGGACAACATAGCAATCAGCCCCAGCATTTT

size: few
length: 16
J: TRBJ2-5
V: TRBV3-1
D: .
CDR3: CASSQDPRGGWETQYF
DNA: TGTGCCAGCAGCCAAGATCCCAGGGGGGGGTGGGAGACCCAGTACTTC

size: many
length: 13
J: TRBJ2-7
V: TRBV30
D: TRBD2
CDR3: CAFHSGGSYEQYF
DNA: TGTGCCTTCCACAGCGGGGGGTCCTACGAGCAGTACTTC

size: once
length: 16
J: TRBJ1-6
V: TRBV12-3/TRBV12-4
D: TRBD1
CDR3: CASSSDRAGGNSPLHF
DNA: TGTGCCAGCAGTTCCGACAGGGCAGGAGGGAATTCACCCCTCCACTTT

size: .
length: 13
J: TRBJ1-2
V: TRBV25-1
D: .
CDR3: CASSEWDRGGYTF
DNA: TGTGCCAGCAGTGAATGGGATAGGGGTGGCTACACCTTC

size: many
length: 13
J: TRBJ2-5
V: TRBV2
D: .
CDR3: CASSEHPGETQYF
DNA: TGTGCCAGCAGTGAACATCCAGGCGAGACCCAGTACTTC

size: few
length: 15
J: TRBJ1-1
V: TRBV5-1
D: TRBD1
CDR3: CASSSVGGLDTEAFF
DNA: TGCGCCAGCAGCTCAGTAGGGGGCTTGGACACTGAAGCTTTCTTT

size: .
length: 12
J: TRBJ1-1
V: TRBV6-5
D: TRBD1
CDR3: CASSYSTGRAFF
DNA: TGTGCCAGCAGTTACTCGACAGGGCGGGCTTTCTTT

size: .
length: 11
J: TRBJ1-1
V: TRBV30
D: .
CDR3: CAWSDRDQAFF
DNA: TGTGCCTGGAGTGACCGGGACCAAGCTTTCTTT

size: few
length: 13
J: TRBJ2-7
V: TRBV9
D: TRBD1
CDR3: CASDGTAIYEQYF
DNA: TGTGCCTCAGACGGGACAGCGATATACGAGCAGTACTTC

size: .
length: 13
J: TRBJ1-2
V: TRBV20-1
D: .
CDR3: CSARVRSGYGYTF
DNA: TGCAGTGCTAGAGTAAGGTCTGGGTATGGCTACACCTTC